This T cell receptor (beta chain) was identified in a study of OX40 agonist ivuxolimab in advanced cancers. Points from the study as a whole: Relative to CD4+, CD8+ T cells held more expanded clones on average.

To note about this clone: What it binds is not known.

Produced via immunoSEQ multiplex PCR; TCRdb's table is partial and in-frame only. This table holds 30,000 to 45,000 clones, roughly 82% found once. If patients had autoimmune disease history or systemic immunosuppression, they were excluded. This material consisted of CD4+ or CD8+ T cells sorted from blood, taken in a trial of the OX40 agonist ivuxolimab. This receptor was identified in an adult with an advanced solid tumor such as melanoma, head and neck, liver or kidney cancer.

The CDR3 DNA reads as TGTGCCAGCAGCGCTCGGGACACACAAGAGACCCAGTACTTC. It encodes CASSARDTQETQYF. The genes are TRBV5-6 and TRBJ2-5, with D possibly matching TRBD1 (6 bases). CDR1 and CDR2 (germline): SGHDT, YYEEEE. Trimming removed 4 bases at V and 2 bases at J, with 12 bases between. This CDR3 contains 14 residues.